This T cell receptor beta chain was documented in a study of cytomegalovirus exposure and HLA in healthy donors. Points from the study as a whole: Reportedly, a later analysis found an Asian-associated ancestry cluster had fewer N-insertions than the roughly 700-donor mean. Later on, analysis showed that most CMV-associated TCR beta chains appeared to be HLA-restricted.

CDR1 is SGHNT and CDR2 is YENEEA in the germline V gene. The CDR3 runs to 14 residues. V lost 5 bases, J lost 5 bases, and 13 bases lay in between. On this clone itself: Its target is not known.

PCR involved 60 Vbeta and 13 Jbeta primers. Repertoires were generated with immunoSEQ multiplex PCR, while TCRdb's copy carries only in-frame clones and drops some. The table includes fewer than 110,000 clones, roughly 76% detected once. This clonotype originated in a man between 35 and 55 years old in good health and CMV-seronegative. The chain carries TRBV11-3 and TRBJ2-1, with a tentative D call TRBD2 (5 bases). Sequenced input: PBMCs. The CDR3 sequence is CASSAGGLNNEQFF. CDR3 DNA sequence: TGTGCCAGCAGCGCCGGAGGCTTAAACAATGAGCAGTTCTTC.